This T cell receptor beta chain comes out of a study of OX40 agonist ivuxolimab in advanced cancers. Data came from immunoSEQ multiplex PCR; TCRdb stores just in-frame clones and leaves some out. The data hold 55,000 to 70,000 clones, with about 85% observed a single time. Trimming took 3 bases from V and 1 from J, leaving 10 bases between them. The CDR3 runs to 14 residues. CDR1 SGHRS and CDR2 YFSETQ come from the germline V gene. The chain combines TRBV5-1 with TRBJ1-1; weak D call: TRBD1 (5 bases). The receptor's source is an adult with an advanced solid tumor such as melanoma, head and neck, liver or kidney cancer. Source: CD4+ or CD8+ T cells sorted from blood, taken in a trial of the OX40 agonist ivuxolimab. Here the CDR3 reads CASSYSGTNTEAFF. CDR3 DNA sequence: TGCGCCAGCAGCTACTCCGGGACGAACACTGAAGCTTTCTTT.